This paragraph reports one T cell receptor beta chain. Its antigen is not yet known. Base qualities are not at hand, and no much larger clone is one base apart. The immunoSEQ Assay, a bias-controlled multiplex PCR, was used to amplify TCRbeta CDR3 regions from genomic DNA. For the original study's pipeline: The number of nucleated cells in each sample was estimated from the amplification of reference gene primers within the assay. Sequence reads were collapsed and filtered to measure the absolute abundance of every unique TCRbeta CDR3 rearrangement. Productive Simpson clonality was computed per sample as the square root of Simpson's diversity index over productive rearrangements. TCRdb holds this immuneACCESS table with in-frame rearrangements only. Some clones are missing; in checked studies, unresolved V genes explain under half, and the rest has no known cause. The V and J calls and clone size come from that table; D and trimming were worked out from the DNA. This sample gives 300,000 to 450,000 clones in total; 80% to 90% of them show up just once. The ten largest clones take up 2.3% of the sample.

V loses 6 bases at its end and J loses 12 bases; junction bases beyond the gene matches: 12. Measured from the cysteine to the phenylalanine, the CDR3 is 13 residues long. Only the CDR3 portion is preserved as DNA: 39 bases, with reading frame beginning at the first base. These data are taken from a study of blood T cell repertoires in COVID-19 (dated by TCRdb to between 2020 and 2021). Notes on the research overall: Samples from collaborators originated in the United States, Italy and Spain and spanned both the acute and convalescent phases of COVID-19. The prospective study material was composed of cDNA or gDNA derived from T cells, B-cell-depleted T cells, or PBMCs. Subjects who had been exposed to COVID-19, were actively infected with it, or had recovered from it provided the deeply sampled blood TCRbeta repertoires that made up the dataset. The repertoires were released in a freely available public database intended as a resource for research on the immune response to SARS-CoV-2. The samples were drawn from two sources: the first 160 participants of the ongoing ImmuneRACE study, and some 1,300 subjects contributed by 6 global collaborators. Nearly every sample came with metadata listing a de-identified subject ID, COVID-19 status, age in years and sex. Where available, HLA class I and class II types were taken from metadata supplied by the sample provider and were not determined by assay-based typing. The paper as a whole reports these results and caveats: Clinical and demographic metadata were provided uncurated, with the amount varying by source and participant.

One collaborating source in Seattle enrolled patients during active infection and followed them longitudinally through the course of disease. The collaborating institutions used their own protocols to collect whole blood in K2EDTA tubes. Collaborator samples were shipped for TCRbeta analysis as frozen whole blood, isolated PBMCs, or DNA extracted from either sample type. Sequencing used peripheral blood. The chain is assembled from TRBV12-3 or TRBV12-4 and TRBJ1-1, with 8 middle bases fitting TRBD1. The clonotype comes from a woman in her fifties or sixties with COVID-19, enrolled during active disease. For the CDR3, the sequence is CASSRGQGGVSFF. DNA sequence: TGTGCCAGCAGCCGCGGACAGGGAGGTGTATCTTTCTTT.